Following are 25 T cell receptor beta chains from one sample sequenced in a study of identical twins. TCRdb independently ran MiXCR on the 5' RACE reads; one entry per CDR3 protein. This table holds about 290,000 distinct CDR3 sequences, 9.5% found once. The same data also contributed to another study, on yellow fever vaccine responses in identical twins.

The sample taken for sequencing was CD8+ T cells sorted from blood. The receptor source for this set is a woman in her late teens or twenties in good health.

Ten or more counts support this clonotype. The CDR3 region is CASSLAGDTEAFF. The CDR3 bases are TGTGCCAGCAGCTTAGCGGGGGACACTGAAGCTTTCTTT. This chain connects TRBV7-9 to TRBJ1-1; tentative D call: TRBD1 (5 bases). Between the trimmed V and J ends, which lost 0 bases and 3 bases, there was a span of 5 bases. The CDR3 covers 13 residues. Germline-derived CDR1 and CDR2 are SEHNR and FQNEAQ (reference sequence).

This clonotype came up many times. The CDR3 loop reads CASSIDHTSYEQYF. The CDR3 nucleotides are TGTGCCAGCAGTATCGACCATACCTCCTACGAGCAGTACTTC. The rearrangement links TRBV27 to TRBJ2-7; D uncertain. Germline CDR1 and CDR2: MNHEY and SMNVEV (reference sequence). CDR3 length equals 14 residues. The V gene lost 5 bases and the J gene lost 0 bases, with 11 bases spanning the gap.

This clonotype has a count of ten or more. V and J are TRBV27 and TRBJ1-4, with D hard to call. The germline V gene encodes CDR1 MNHEY and CDR2 SMNVEV (reference sequence). CDR3 length equals 13 residues. Trimming took off 5 bases at V and 8 bases at J, with 12 bases between the two ends. CDR3 DNA sequence: TGTGCCAGCAGTCCGACTGTTGAGGAAAAACTGTTTTTT. Amino acids: CASSPTVEEKLFF.

This clonotype was found many times. The V and J genes are TRBV10-3 and TRBJ2-7; TRBD2 matches 15 bases. In germline, CDR1 is ENHRY, CDR2 SYGVKD. This CDR3 has 17 residues. V lost 3 bases and J lost 3; bases outside the gene matches: 6. CDR3 loop: CAISEGLAGGLNYEQYF. The DNA for the CDR3 is TGTGCCATCAGTGAAGGACTAGCGGGAGGGTTGAACTACGAGCAGTACTTC.

This chain uses TRBV7-8 with TRBJ2-7; 8 bases are a match to TRBD2. The germline V gene has CDR1 SGHVS and CDR2 FQNEAQ. CDR3 length equals 15 residues. The trim removed 4 bases at V and 6 bases at J, leaving 11 bases unmatched. DNA of the CDR3: TGTGCCAGCAGCTCAGACCCGGGGGGGATAGGCGAGCAGTACTTC. The encoded protein is CASSSDPGGIGEQYF.

In this sample, this clonotype turned up a few times. The rearrangement joins TRBV5-5 to TRBJ2-4; 9 positions match TRBD1. Germline loops: CDR1 SGHKS, CDR2 YYEKEE (reference sequence). Germline trimming cut 5 bases from V and 1 base from J; bases unmatched to any gene: 7. CDR3 length: 16 amino acids. The CDR3 here is CASREEQGAAKNIQYF. The CDR3, as DNA: TGTGCCAGCAGGGAGGAACAGGGGGCTGCCAAAAACATTCAGTACTTC.

V and J are TRBV5-1 and TRBJ2-1; perhaps TRBD1 as D (6 bases). CDR1 is SGHRS and CDR2 is YFSETQ in the germline V gene. This CDR3 has 13 residues. The ends were cut back, 0 bases at V and 5 bases at J, with 6 bases in the middle. This CDR3 reads CASSLGQDNEQFF. Here the CDR3 DNA reads TGCGCCAGCAGCTTGGGACAGGACAATGAGCAGTTCTTC.

This clonotype turned up a few times. CDR3 region: CASSDTGRVYF. For the CDR3, the DNA is TGTGCCAGCAGTGATACAGGGAGGGTTTACTTC. V is TRBV25-1 and J is TRBJ2-7; the D gene is possibly TRBD2 (7 bases). CDR1 is MGHDK and CDR2 is SYGVNS in the germline V gene. CDR3 size: 11 residues. The V end was cut by 3 bases, the J end by 13 bases, with 13 bases between.

This clonotype was counted a few times. This chain joins TRBV7-9 and TRBJ2-1, with D hard to call. Looked up from germline, CDR1 is SEHNR and CDR2 is FQNEAQ (reference sequence). The CDR3 loop spans 11 amino acids. V gave up 4 bases and J gave up 10 bases, with 8 bases separating them. The CDR3 sequence is CASSSVREQFF. The CDR3 DNA follows: TGTGCCAGCAGCTCTGTTAGGGAGCAGTTCTTC.

The rearrangement joins TRBV9 to TRBJ2-3; perhaps TRBD2 as D (6 bases). Germline loops: CDR1 SGDLS, CDR2 YYNGEE. The CDR3 runs 16 residues. V lost 0 bases and J 4 bases, leaving 15 bases between the germline ends. The CDR3 DNA is TGTGCCAGCAGCGTAGCGGGCGGGACCATGGCAGATACGCAGTATTTT. Translating gives CASSVAGGTMADTQYF.

This clonotype was seen ten or more times. The chain couples TRBV29-1 to TRBJ1-2, with 10 bases fitting TRBD1. Looked up from germline, CDR1 is SQVTM and CDR2 is ANQGSEA. This CDR3 has 14 residues. With 3 bases clipped from V and 4 bases from J, the junction kept 5 bases outside the gene matches. The DNA for the CDR3 is TGCAGCGTTGAGGACAGGGGGATTACCTATGGCTACACCTTC. Its translation is CSVEDRGITYGYTF.

This clonotype has just a few counts. The V call is TRBV20-1, the J call TRBJ2-1, with 7 bases fitting TRBD2. Germline V CDR1 and CDR2: DFQATT, SNEGSKA (reference sequence). This CDR3 spans 15 amino acids. J was trimmed by 4 bases and V by 1 base; bases with no gene match: 7. CDR3 amino acids: CSARGAQRGYNEQFF. The CDR3 DNA is TGCAGTGCTAGAGGGGCCCAGCGGGGTTACAATGAGCAGTTCTTC.

This clonotype was picked up many times. The chain couples TRBV11-1 to TRBJ2-3; no clear D gene. V was trimmed by 2 bases and J by 4 bases, leaving 22 bases between them. Germline V gives CDR1 SGHAT, CDR2 FQDESV (reference sequence). The CDR3 loop spans 18 amino acids. The CDR3 nucleotides read TGTGCCAGCAGCTTAAGGCTATTTTCGCTAGATGGACCAGATACGCAGTATTTT. This sequence encodes CASSLRLFSLDGPDTQYF.

This clonotype has just a few counts. The chain links TRBV20-1 to TRBJ1-2; 7 positions agree with TRBD1. There are 19 residues in the CDR3. J lost 0 bases, V lost 0 bases, and 16 bases had no gene match. CDR1 and CDR2 (germline): DFQATT, SNEGSKA (reference sequence). CDR3 coding DNA: TGCAGTGCTAGAGATTTACTTTTTCGGACAGGCGAAGCTAACTATGGCTACACCTTC. This codes for CSARDLLFRTGEANYGYTF.

The J gene is TRBJ1-1, the V gene TRBV27; tentative D call: TRBD1 (5 bases). The V gene's germline CDR1 is MNHEY and CDR2 SMNVEV (reference sequence). The V end lost 3 bases, the J end lost 10 bases, and 9 bases lay between the germline ends. The CDR3 has 11 residues. CDR3 in DNA: TGTGCCAGCAGTTTTGGACAACGAGCTTTCTTT. Protein product: CASSFGQRAFF.

This clonotype occurred a few times. J is TRBJ2-2 and V is TRBV7-9; 11 bases line up with TRBD2. The CDR3 sequence is 17 residues long. The V and J ends lost 2 bases and 6 bases, in that order; junction bases with no gene match: 8. Germline V lookup: CDR1 SEHNR, CDR2 FQNEAQ (reference sequence). The CDR3 DNA is TGTGCCAGCAGCTTATCAGGCCTAGCGGGGGGATCCGGGGAGCTGTTTTTT. Translating gives CASSLSGLAGGSGELFF.

This clonotype was recorded many times. V gene TRBV12-3 or TRBV12-4 combines with J gene TRBJ2-1, with D perhaps given as TRBD1 or TRBD2 (6 bases each). CDR3 length: 15 residues. With 3 bases removed from V and 5 bases from J, the gap between germline ends came to 14 bases. The CDR3 spells CASSLGGLGHNEQFF. The CDR3 DNA is TGTGCCAGCAGTTTGGGGGGCTTGGGGCACAATGAGCAGTTCTTC.

In this sample, this clonotype turned up many times. The J gene is TRBJ2-7, the V gene TRBV7-2; maybe TRBD2 (5 bases). The V end lost 3 bases, the J end lost 1 base, and 19 bases lay between the germline ends. This CDR3 is 17 amino acids long. Germline V gene sequence: CDR1 SGHTA, CDR2 FQGNSA. In DNA form, the CDR3 reads TGTGCCAGCAGCTTTGGCGTGGGGAGCGAAGTATCCTACGAGCAGTACTTC. It encodes CASSFGVGSEVSYEQYF.

This clonotype was seen at least ten times. The gene calls are TRBV3-1 and TRBJ2-7; 11 bases map to TRBD2. The CDR3 has 15 residues. CDR1 is LGHDT, CDR2 YNNKEL, per germline (reference sequence). V lost 5 bases to trimming and J lost 3 bases; unmatched junction nucleotides: 6. CDR3 residues: CASSDFLAGGYEQYF. The CDR3 DNA reads as TGTGCCAGCAGCGATTTCCTAGCGGGAGGCTACGAGCAGTACTTC.

This clonotype was recorded many times. This chain links TRBV7-2 with TRBJ2-1; 10 bases align to TRBD2. Germline V lookup: CDR1 SGHTA, CDR2 FQGNSA. CDR3 length: 14 amino acids. V lost 5 bases and J lost 7; bases outside the gene matches: 5. The CDR3 reads CASSAGLAVNEQFF. The CDR3 nucleotides read TGTGCCAGCAGCGCTGGACTAGCGGTTAATGAGCAGTTCTTC.

This sequence joins TRBV29-1 and TRBJ2-1, with TRBD2 as a possible D gene (6 bases). CDR1 and CDR2 from the germline V gene are SQVTM and ANQGSEA. The germline V and J ends were trimmed by 3 bases and 2 bases, with 17 bases remaining between them. The CDR3 extends over 16 amino acids. CDR3 DNA: TGCAGCGTTGACTTTGGGTCGGGGGAAACCTACAATGAGCAGTTCTTC. Translating it yields CSVDFGSGETYNEQFF.

J is TRBJ1-4 and V is TRBV4-1, with unresolved D. From germline, CDR1 is MGHRA and CDR2 YSYEKL. With 3 bases removed from V and 3 bases from J, the gap between germline ends came to 20 bases. The CDR3 has 18 amino acids. The CDR3 loop is CASSHGVTSLGANEKLFF. In DNA, the CDR3 is TGCGCCAGCAGCCACGGAGTCACAAGTCTCGGAGCTAATGAAAAACTGTTTTTT.

This clonotype was seen ten or more times. In DNA, the CDR3 is TGTGCCAGCACTTCCGGGACTAGCGGGACGAATGAGCAGTTCTTC. Translating it yields CASTSGTSGTNEQFF. This sequence joins TRBV6-5 and TRBJ2-1; 13 nucleotides align to TRBD2. Germline V gene lookup returns CDR1 MNHEY and CDR2 SVGAGI. This CDR3 has 15 amino acids. J gave up 7 bases and V 7 bases, and 7 bases lay outside the gene matches.

This clonotype was seen at least ten times. This chain links TRBV9 with TRBJ2-3, with a tentative D call TRBD2 (7 bases). The V end was cut by 4 bases, the J end by 0 bases, with 15 bases between. The germline gives CDR1 SGDLS, CDR2 YYNGEE. The CDR3 is 16 amino acids. CDR3 nucleotide sequence: TGTGCCAGCAGCTCCGAGGGGGGGGCTAGCACAGATACGCAGTATTTT. Protein sequence: CASSSEGGASTDTQYF.

This rearrangement joins TRBV20-1 to TRBJ2-3, with 10 bases fitting TRBD2. V dropped 7 bases and J dropped 2; count of bases not matched to a gene: 12. The CDR3 sequence is 16 residues long. CDR1 DFQATT and CDR2 SNEGSKA come from the germline V gene (reference sequence). The CDR3 DNA is TGCAGTGTCAAGTCCGGACTAGCGGAGTCCACAGATACGCAGTATTTT. Amino acids: CSVKSGLAESTDTQYF.